The 13 T cell receptor beta chains listed next were all sequenced from one sample in a study of T cells in Graves' hyperthyroidism and ophthalmopathy (dated by TCRdb to about 2019). Libraries were built with multiplex PCR. The instrument was an Illumina HiSeq 2000. TCR beta CDR3 regions were amplified from RNA transcripts. A first-round RT-PCR of the TCR CDR3 used the HTBI primer set with the Qiagen OneStep RT-PCR kit. TCRdb itself trimmed the public reads at Q25 with fastp, ran MiXCR and retained productive beta chains. CDR3 protein duplicates are merged, each entry listing the most common genes and DNA. The sample includes a few hundred thousand distinct CDR3 sequences, with roughly 20% observed a single time. Jointly, the top ten make up more than 25% of the sample. Sample: blood. These receptor sequences come from a man aged 18 to 30 with Graves' hyperthyroidism.

The V gene is TRBV20-1, the J gene TRBJ2-5; D might be TRBD2 (5 bases). The CDR3 is 13 residues long. V lost 6 bases, J lost 5 bases, and 16 bases lay in between. Germline V lookup: CDR1 DFQATT, CDR2 SNEGSKA (reference sequence). The CDR3: CSAKRGPVETQYF. CDR3 DNA: TGCAGTGCAAAAAGAGGGCCAGTGGAGACCCAGTACTTC.

At least ten counts were recorded for this clonotype. One junction end does not reproduce the germline sequence, and a read error may be involved. The genes are TRBV11-2 and TRBJ1-5; the D is unclear. Per the germline V gene, CDR1 is SGHAT and CDR2 is FQNNGV. The CDR3 has 16 amino acids. In nucleotides, the CDR3 is TGTGCCAGCAGCCTAGAGGTCGTTTATAGCAATCAGCCCCAGCATTTT. The encoded protein is CASSLEVVYSNQPQHF.

This clonotype appeared many times. V is TRBV2 and J is TRBJ2-2, with no clear D. The germline V and J ends were trimmed by 4 bases and 8 bases, with 8 bases remaining between them. Germline lookup yields CDR1 SNHLY and CDR2 FYNNEI. The CDR3 runs 12 residues. Written as DNA, the CDR3 is TGTGCCAGCAGTGCCCAAGGGGGGGAGCTGTTTTTT. Translating it yields CASSAQGGELFF.

This clonotype appeared many times. The CDR3 bases are TGTGCCAGCAGCCCCCAATTAAGCGGGGGGGAGGAGACCCAGTACTTC. Encoded protein: CASSPQLSGGEETQYF. The chain carries TRBV11-3 and TRBJ2-5, with TRBD2 identical over 10 bases. This CDR3 region has 16 residues. Trimming took 5 bases from V and 5 from J; bases not matched to a gene: 11. The germline V gene encodes CDR1 SGHNT and CDR2 YENEEA.

This clonotype was observed at least ten times. This chain connects TRBV30 to TRBJ1-2; D unresolved. Germline CDR1 is GTSNPN and CDR2 is SVGIG (reference sequence). The CDR3 sequence is 13 residues long. V was trimmed by 0 bases and J by 8 bases, leaving 13 bases between them. The CDR3 DNA is TGTGCCTGGAGTGTAGTCGGCGTGGGGGGCTACACCTTC. Translating gives CAWSVVGVGGYTF. Variable domain in full (rest from reference TRBV30 and TRBJ1-2): SQTIHQWPATLVQPVGSPLSLECTVEGTSNPNLYWYRQAAGRGLQLLFYSVGIGQISSEVPQNLSASRPQDRQFILSSKKLLLSDSGFYLCAWSVVGVGGYTFGSGTRLTVV.

This clonotype was recorded many times. This sequence joins TRBV5-6 and TRBJ2-7, with a weak D call TRBD1 (6 bases). Trimming removed 2 bases at V and 4 bases at J, with 16 bases between. The CDR3 extends over 15 amino acids. The germline CDR1 and CDR2 sequences are SGHDT and YYEEEE. The CDR3 nucleotides read TGTGCCAGCAGCTTAGGGGGAAAGGAAGTTTACGAGCAGTACTTC. This codes for CASSLGGKEVYEQYF.

This clonotype was detected many times. The chain uses TRBV6-5 and TRBJ2-7; the match to TRBD1 covers 7 bases. The CDR3 is 14 residues long. V dropped 5 bases and J dropped 6; count of bases not matched to a gene: 10. Per germline, CDR1 MNHEY and CDR2 SVGAGI. CDR3 DNA sequence: TGTGCCAGCAGTCCCGGACAGGAGTTTGGCGAGCAGTACTTC. As protein: CASSPGQEFGEQYF.

As concerns this clonotype: A much larger clone differs by one base, so this may be a read error. Given the absence of the conserved phenylalanine or tryptophan at the CDR3 end, a read error is likely. The chain recombines TRBV2 with TRBJ1-5, with D possibly matching TRBD1 (6 bases). The CDR3 spans 16 residues. Germline V gene data show CDR1 as SNHLY and CDR2 as FYNNEI. Deletions cut 3 bases from V and 6 bases from J, with 18 bases between. The CDR3 here is CASSEGRGGRGQPQHL. CDR3 nucleotides: TGTGCCAGCAGTGAGGGCAGGGGAGGACGGGGTCAGCCCCAGCATTTG.

There are a few counts of this clonotype. The chain couples TRBV7-3 to TRBJ1-5; the D gene is possibly TRBD1 (5 bases). The CDR3 is made up of 14 amino acids. The germline V gene has CDR1 SGHTA and CDR2 FQGTGA. V was cut by 5 bases and J by 6 bases, with 14 bases left in between. The CDR3 DNA is TGTGCCAGCAGCGCCACCGGGGGGACTCAGCCCCAGCATTTT. This sequence encodes CASSATGGTQPQHF.

This clonotype appeared many times. The rearrangement joins TRBV19 to TRBJ2-5; possible D gene TRBD1, 5 bases. CDR3 length: 13 residues. CDR1 is LNHDA, CDR2 SQIVND, per germline (reference sequence). The ends were cut back, 4 bases at V and 6 bases at J, with 12 bases in the middle. The CDR3 is CASSNGRAQTQYF. The CDR3, as DNA: TGTGCCAGTAGTAATGGCAGGGCCCAGACCCAGTACTTC.

This clonotype appeared many times. The chain joins TRBV4-1 to TRBJ2-7, with 7 bases identical to TRBD1. Losses at the gene ends were 1 base for V and 2 bases for J; bases not matched to a gene: 14. Germline V gene data show CDR1 as MGHRA and CDR2 as YSYEKL. The CDR3 loop spans 18 amino acids. CDR3 protein: CASSQVVPVGQGAYEQYF. DNA for the CDR3: TGCGCCAGCAGCCAAGTCGTACCAGTAGGGCAGGGGGCCTACGAGCAGTACTTC.

This clonotype has ten or more counts. J is TRBJ1-2 and V is TRBV6-2 or TRBV6-3; TRBD1 is a possible D gene (5 bases). CDR1 is MNHEY, CDR2 SVGEGT, per germline. The CDR3 sequence is 14 residues long. Trimming shortened V by 2 bases and J by 12 bases, and 19 bases separated the two germline ends. For the CDR3, the DNA is TGTGCCAGCAGTTACAAGTCGGCAGGGTGGCCTCACACCTTC. As protein: CASSYKSAGWPHTF.

J is TRBJ1-5 and V is TRBV28; maybe TRBD1 (6 bases). Germline-derived CDR1 and CDR2 are MDHEN and SYDVKM. The CDR3 is made up of 15 amino acids. Trimming stripped 2 bases from V and 4 bases from J, with 12 bases between. The CDR3 nucleotides are TGTGCCAGCAGTTTAATAACAGGGCAGAATCAGCCCCAGCATTTT. Encoded protein: CASSLITGQNQPQHF.